The T cell receptor beta chain described here comes from a study of blood T cell repertoires in COVID-19. Study-level information: Sites in the United States, Italy and Spain provided acute and convalescent COVID-19 samples.

The repertoire was sequenced with immunoSEQ multiplex PCR; TCRdb's copy has only in-frame clones and lacks some. Seen here are 270,000 or so clones, 81% observed once, and the top ten hold around 3.2%. The CDR3 spans 15 residues. Sequenced: peripheral blood. V and J are TRBV21-1 and TRBJ1-3. TRBV21-1 has pseudogene status. This TCR derives from a woman aged 60-75 years with active or convalescent COVID-19. The CDR3 DNA follows: TGTGCCAGCAGCAGGCCGGAGGGCTCTGGAAACACCATATATTTT. As protein: CASSRPEGSGNTIYF.